This entry concerns a single T cell receptor beta chain. Given a much more abundant clone one base away, this may be a read error. The sample's time point: newly diagnosed GD, antithyroid drugs for less than 3 months. PBMC-extracted RNA yielded the TCR library. The data stem from a study of regulatory T cells in long-lasting Graves disease. The CDR3 has 14 amino acids. Germline V gives CDR1 SEHNR, CDR2 FQNEAQ (reference sequence). J gave up 3 bases and V 5 bases, and 5 bases lay outside the gene matches. The TCR beta library used iRepertoire HTBI primers with Arm-PCR amplification of CDR3. TCRdb fed the multiplex PCR reads into MiXCR, producing one record per CDR3 protein. The sample holds a few hundred thousand distinct CDR3 sequences, 20% to 25% seen once.

The V call is TRBV7-9, the J call TRBJ2-7, with 9 bases that match TRBD1. The input for sequencing was peripheral blood mononuclear cells (PBMCs), taken at new diagnosis, from a patient treated with antithyroid drugs. The sequence was collected from a female donor with Graves disease. The CDR3 here is CASSQGTGFYEQYF. CDR3 nucleotide sequence: TGTGCCAGCAGCCAGGGGACAGGGTTCTACGAGCAGTACTTC.